This TCR beta chain was documented in a study of early T cells in non-severe SARS-CoV-2 infection. Study-level results: Lookups in VDJdb leaned toward anti-spike CD8 responses and missed private and CD4 specificities.

The CDR3 is 13 amino acids. CDR1 KGHSH and CDR2 LQKENI come from the germline V gene. V gave up 0 bases and J gave up 5 bases, with 5 bases separating them. Molecules of cDNA were individually given unique molecular identifiers that were attached to them. TCRdb called the 5' RACE reads again in MiXCR, with one record for every CDR3 protein. The sample lists tens of thousands of distinct CDR3 sequences, roughly 13% occurring once. Concerning this clonotype itself: Its antigen is undetermined.

The sequence derives from an adult who was a healthcare worker with PCR-confirmed SARS-CoV-2 infection or an uninfected control (not recorded which). J is TRBJ2-4 and V is TRBV18; no firm D call. Sequencing was done on a sample of whole blood. CDR3 bases: TGTGCCAGCTCACCACCTACGGAAAACATTCAGTACTTC. It encodes CASSPPTENIQYF.